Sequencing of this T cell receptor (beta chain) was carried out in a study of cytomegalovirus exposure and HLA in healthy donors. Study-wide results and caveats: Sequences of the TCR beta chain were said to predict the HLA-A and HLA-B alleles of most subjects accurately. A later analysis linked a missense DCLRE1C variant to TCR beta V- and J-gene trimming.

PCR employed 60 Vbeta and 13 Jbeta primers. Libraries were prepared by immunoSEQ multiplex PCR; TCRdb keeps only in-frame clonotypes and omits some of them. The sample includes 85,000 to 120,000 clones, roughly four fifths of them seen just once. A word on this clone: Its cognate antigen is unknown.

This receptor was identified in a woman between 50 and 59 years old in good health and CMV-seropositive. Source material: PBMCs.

CDR3 protein: CASSPRGGLLHLEQYF. CDR3 nucleotide sequence: TGTGCCAGCAGCCCCCGGGGGGGCCTCCTCCATCTGGAGCAGTACTTC. The chain combines TRBV5-4 with TRBJ2-7; 8 nucleotides align to TRBD2. The CDR3 totals 16 residues. Germline V lookup: CDR1 SGHNT, CDR2 YYREEE (reference sequence). J gave up 7 bases and V 4 bases, and 16 bases lay outside the gene matches.